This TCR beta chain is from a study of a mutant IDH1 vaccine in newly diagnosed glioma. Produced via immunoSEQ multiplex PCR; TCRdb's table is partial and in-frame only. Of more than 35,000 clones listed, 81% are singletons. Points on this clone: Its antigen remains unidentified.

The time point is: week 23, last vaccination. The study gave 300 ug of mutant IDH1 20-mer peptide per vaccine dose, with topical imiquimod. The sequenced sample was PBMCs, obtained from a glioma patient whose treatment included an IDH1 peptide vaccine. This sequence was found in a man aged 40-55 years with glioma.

DNA for the CDR3: TGTGCCAGCAGCCTCGGAGCCGGGGAGACCCAGTACTTC. Protein product: CASSLGAGETQYF. The chain links TRBV9 to TRBJ2-5; D remains unclear. The CDR3 is 13 residues long. Germline CDR1 SGDLS, CDR2 YYNGEE. Trimming took off 4 bases at V and 5 bases at J, with 12 bases between the two ends.